Each of the 25 T cell receptor beta chains below was sequenced from the same sample in a study of blood T cell repertoires in COVID-19. Clones were sequenced by immunoSEQ multiplex PCR, and TCRdb holds only the in-frame ones, with some missing. The data show about 210,000 clones, with about nine tenths seen just once and 2% to 2.5% held by the top ten. Sequencing input: PBMCs or T cells enriched from blood (not recorded which). The receptors come from a woman aged 40 to 49 with acute COVID-19.

The CDR3 coding sequence is TGTGCCAGCAGCTTAGTGGGGACTAGCGCAACCGGGGAGCTGTTTTTT. Amino acids: CASSLVGTSATGELFF. V gene TRBV7-2 combines with J gene TRBJ2-2; 10 positions agree with TRBD2. The germline CDR1 and CDR2 sequences are SGHTA and FQGNSA. With V trimmed by 1 base and J by 5 bases, 4 bases remained unmatched. This CDR3 region has 16 residues.

V usage is TRBV19 and J usage is TRBJ2-3; D may be TRBD2 (6 bases). The CDR3 extends over 15 amino acids. Germline CDR1 and CDR2: LNHDA and SQIVND (reference sequence). The V end was cut by 3 bases, the J end by 0 bases, with 10 bases between. The CDR3 sequence is CASSMAGTSTDTQYF. In nucleotides, the CDR3 is TGTGCCAGTAGTATGGCCGGGACTAGCACAGATACGCAGTATTTT. Full variable domain (missing parts from reference TRBV19 and TRBJ2-3): DGGITQSPKYLFRKEGQNVTLSCEQNLNHDAMYWYRQDPGQGLRLIYYSQIVNDFQKGDIAEGYSVSREKKESFPLTVTSAQKNPTAFYLCASSMAGTSTDTQYFGPGTRLTVL.

The chain links TRBV29-1 to TRBJ2-3, with TRBD1 matching over 8 bases. J lost 2 bases, V lost 7 bases, and 8 bases had no gene match. Germline V CDR1 and CDR2: SQVTM, ANQGSEA. This CDR3 has 14 residues. This CDR3 reads CSASGTGITDTQYF. As DNA, the CDR3 is TGCAGCGCCTCCGGGACAGGAATCACAGATACGCAGTATTTT.

The chain carries TRBV5-1 and TRBJ2-1; the match to TRBD2 covers 14 bases. The germline V gene has CDR1 SGHRS and CDR2 YFSETQ. Trimming removed 1 base from V and 2 bases from J; junction bases left unmatched: 5. The CDR3 extends over 18 amino acids. The CDR3 DNA reads TGCGCCAGCAGCTTGTACCGACTAGCGGGAGGGGCCTACAATGAGCAGTTCTTC. Translating gives CASSLYRLAGGAYNEQFF. The whole variable domain, remainder taken from reference TRBV5-1 and TRBJ2-1, is KAGVTQTPRYLIKTRGQQVTLSCSPISGHRSVSWYQQTPGQGLQFLFEYFSETQRNKGNFPGRFSGRQFSNSRSEMNVSTLELGDSALYLCASSLYRLAGGAYNEQFFGPGTRLTVL.

The chain couples TRBV10-3 to TRBJ2-1; tentative D call: TRBD2 (6 bases). With 2 bases removed from V and 12 bases from J, the gap between germline ends came to 11 bases. The CDR3 runs 12 residues. CDR1 ENHRY and CDR2 SYGVKD come from the germline V gene. The CDR3 DNA sequence: TGTGCCATCAGTGAGGCCACCGGGGGGCAGTTCTTC. Translated, it gives CAISEATGGQFF.

V gene TRBV27 combines with J gene TRBJ1-2; D is unresolved. The ends were cut back, 7 bases at V and 5 bases at J, with 17 bases in the middle. The germline V gene has CDR1 MNHEY and CDR2 SMNVEV (reference sequence). The CDR3 spans 14 residues. The CDR3 loop is CASKPGLTPYGYTF. DNA for the CDR3: TGTGCCAGCAAGCCGGGTCTTACCCCTTATGGCTACACCTTC.

The gene calls are TRBV2 and TRBJ1-5; tentative D call: TRBD1 (5 bases). Looked up from germline, CDR1 is SNHLY and CDR2 is FYNNEI. V lost 7 bases, J lost 3 bases, and 13 bases lay in between. The CDR3 consists of 14 residues. The CDR3 loop is CASTFRQNNQPQHF. The CDR3 region has the DNA TGTGCCAGCACTTTCCGACAGAACAATCAGCCCCAGCATTTT. Using reference TRBV2 and TRBJ1-5 for the parts outside the CDR3, the full variable domain is EPEVTQTPSHQVTQMGQEVILRCVPISNHLYFYWYRQILGQKVEFLVSFYNNEISEKSEIFDDQFSVERPDGSNFTLKIRSTKLEDSAMYFCASTFRQNNQPQHFGDGTRLSIL.

The chain uses TRBV7-2 and TRBJ1-1; D gene uncertain. CDR1 SGHTA and CDR2 FQGNSA come from the germline V gene. The germline V and J ends were trimmed by 1 base and 0 bases, with 9 bases remaining between them. There are 15 residues in the CDR3. DNA for the CDR3: TGTGCCAGCAGCTTAGTACACCTCATGAACACTGAAGCTTTCTTT. Protein sequence: CASSLVHLMNTEAFF.

Concerning this clone itself: This sample includes further DNA sequences coding for the same CDR3. The J gene is TRBJ1-4, the V gene TRBV19; perhaps TRBD1 as D (5 bases). This CDR3 spans 14 amino acids. V was trimmed by 4 bases and J by 0 bases, leaving 6 bases between them. Germline loops: CDR1 LNHDA, CDR2 SQIVND (reference sequence). The CDR3 spells CASSTGPTNEKLFF. The CDR3 nucleotides are TGTGCCAGTAGTACAGGGCCAACTAATGAAAAACTGTTTTTT. Combining the CDR3 with reference TRBV19 and TRBJ1-4 gives the whole variable domain DGGITQSPKYLFRKEGQNVTLSCEQNLNHDAMYWYRQDPGQGLRLIYYSQIVNDFQKGDIAEGYSVSREKKESFPLTVTSAQKNPTAFYLCASSTGPTNEKLFFGSGTQLSVL.

The rearrangement links TRBV7-9 to TRBJ2-3, with 9 positions matching TRBD1. Germline lookup yields CDR1 SEHNR and CDR2 FQNEAQ (reference sequence). The ends lost 5 bases at V and 0 bases at J; junction bases unmatched: 12. The CDR3 has 18 amino acids. CDR3 bases: TGTGCCAGCAGCCGACCGGGACAGGGCCATTCTAGCACAGATACGCAGTATTTT. Its translation is CASSRPGQGHSSTDTQYF.

CDR3 coding DNA: TGTGCCAGCAGCCATCAAAACAGCAACACTGAAGCTTTCTTT. Residues: CASSHQNSNTEAFF. V usage is TRBV5-8 and J usage is TRBJ1-1, with D unresolved. The germline gives CDR1 SGHTS, CDR2 YDEGEE. V lost 4 bases to trimming and J lost 2 bases, with 12 bases between them. The CDR3 sequence is 14 residues long.

This chain connects TRBV30 to TRBJ1-1, with no clear D. Germline V gene data show CDR1 as GTSNPN and CDR2 as SVGIG (reference sequence). The V end lost 0 bases, the J end lost 1 base, and 12 bases lay between the germline ends. This CDR3 has 15 residues. This CDR3 is CAWSVGGGKNTEAFF. The CDR3 nucleotides read TGTGCCTGGAGTGTAGGCGGCGGGAAGAACACTGAAGCTTTCTTT.

This clone was seen once. The chain uses TRBV18 and TRBJ2-7, with 7 nucleotides matching TRBD1. The CDR3 loop spans 13 amino acids. In germline, CDR1 is KGHSH, CDR2 LQKENI. The V segment lost 4 bases and the J segment 2 bases; nucleotides outside the gene matches: 2. The CDR3: CASSLQGTYEQYF. CDR3 nucleotides: TGTGCCAGCTCACTACAGGGGACCTACGAGCAGTACTTC.

The count of this clone is one. The chain is built from TRBV3-1 (or the pseudogene TRBV3-2) and TRBJ2-3, with D unclear. The germline V gene has CDR1 LGHDT and CDR2 YNNKEL (reference sequence). Trimming shortened V by 4 bases and J by 1 base, and 6 bases separated the two germline ends. This CDR3 has 13 residues. The CDR3 here is CASSPTGTDTQYF. CDR3 in DNA: TGTGCCAGCAGCCCAACGGGCACAGATACGCAGTATTTT.

The chain links TRBV30 to TRBJ2-7; D is possibly TRBD1 (6 bases). CDR3 length equals 14 residues. The V end was cut by 7 bases, the J end by 2 bases, with 18 bases between. In germline, CDR1 is GTSNPN, CDR2 SVGIG (reference sequence). CDR3 residues: CASSEQGVPYEQYV. CDR3 sequence (DNA): TGTGCCTCGAGCGAACAGGGTGTACCCTACGAGCAGTACGTC.

This clone was found a few times. This chain connects TRBV7-2 to TRBJ1-4, with a tentative D call TRBD1 (6 bases). This CDR3 has 18 amino acids. Germline V CDR1 and CDR2: SGHTA, FQGNSA. Trimming cost V 2 bases and J 0 bases, with 16 bases left between them. The CDR3 sequence is CASSLSGRGPATNEKLFF. CDR3 nucleotides: TGTGCCAGCAGCTTATCAGGCAGGGGACCTGCAACTAATGAAAAACTGTTTTTT.

This sequence joins TRBV5-5 and TRBJ1-1, with 9 bases aligning to TRBD1. Germline V CDR1 and CDR2: SGHKS, YYEKEE (reference sequence). After removal of 4 bases from V and 1 base from J, the junction contained 5 bases not matched to a gene. The CDR3 covers 15 residues. The CDR3 loop is CASSGGTGTNTEAFF. The DNA for the CDR3 is TGTGCCAGCAGCGGGGGGACAGGGACGAACACTGAAGCTTTCTTT.

J is TRBJ1-1 and V is TRBV19, with D possibly being TRBD1 (5 bases). The CDR3 length is 14 residues. Germline V CDR1 and CDR2: LNHDA, SQIVND (reference sequence). Trimming pared 5 bases from V and 3 bases from J, leaving 13 bases between. CDR3 protein: CASSSGGTHTEAFF. The CDR3 coding sequence is TGTGCCAGTAGTTCGGGGGGGACCCACACTGAAGCTTTCTTT.

This chain links TRBV5-1 with TRBJ2-3, with D hard to call. CDR3 length equals 13 residues. The V gene lost 0 bases and the J gene lost 5 bases, with 7 bases spanning the gap. CDR1 and CDR2 from the germline V gene are SGHRS and YFSETQ. The DNA for the CDR3 is TGCGCCAGCAGCTTGGTGAGTGGAGATACGCAGTATTTT. Encoded protein: CASSLVSGDTQYF. Variable domain in full (rest from reference TRBV5-1 and TRBJ2-3): KAGVTQTPRYLIKTRGQQVTLSCSPISGHRSVSWYQQTPGQGLQFLFEYFSETQRNKGNFPGRFSGRQFSNSRSEMNVSTLELGDSALYLCASSLVSGDTQYFGPGTRLTVL.

The chain is built from TRBV3-1 (or the pseudogene TRBV3-2) and TRBJ1-1, with D hard to call. Trimming cost V 2 bases and J 4 bases, with 8 bases left between them. The CDR3 sequence is 13 residues long. Germline V gene sequence: CDR1 LGHDT, CDR2 YNNKEL (reference sequence). The chain's CDR3 is CASSQLGGTEAFF. In DNA form, the CDR3 reads TGTGCCAGCAGCCAACTGGGAGGCACTGAAGCTTTCTTT.

This clone was seen just once. This sequence joins TRBV15 and TRBJ2-4, with TRBD1 identical over 8 bases. CDR1 LNHNV and CDR2 YYDKDF come from the germline V gene (reference sequence). The CDR3 covers 15 residues. With 0 bases clipped from V and 6 bases from J, the junction kept 4 bases outside the gene matches. CDR3 in amino acids: CATSRDQGAGNIQYF. As DNA, the CDR3 is TGTGCCACCAGCAGAGATCAGGGGGCTGGAAACATTCAGTACTTC.

This clone was observed a few times. CDR3 DNA sequence: TGTGCCAGCAGCCGAAGAAGGGGTCCTAATCAGCCCCAGCATTTT. As protein: CASSRRRGPNQPQHF. The V gene is TRBV7-8, the J gene TRBJ1-5, with TRBD1 as a possible D gene (5 bases). Germline V gives CDR1 SGHVS, CDR2 FQNEAQ. This CDR3 is 15 amino acids long. Trimming cost V 5 bases and J 4 bases, with 15 bases left between them.

This clone was counted only a few times. This chain uses TRBV29-1 with TRBJ2-7, with 8 bases lining up with TRBD2. The V segment lost 1 base and the J segment 7 bases; nucleotides outside the gene matches: 9. Germline values: CDR1 SQVTM, CDR2 ANQGSEA. The CDR3 loop spans 14 amino acids. CDR3 nucleotides: TGCAGCGTTGAAGGGTTTAGCGGGGAACGGGAGCAGTACTTC. Translated, it gives CSVEGFSGEREQYF.

This chain joins TRBV11-2 and TRBJ2-7; D might be TRBD2 (5 bases). The germline CDR1 and CDR2 sequences are SGHAT and FQNNGV. Trimming left V 1 base short and J 6 bases short, with 10 bases between. The CDR3 runs 13 residues. In DNA, the CDR3 is TGTGCCAGCAGCTTAGTCTCGGGGAGCGAGCAGTACGTC. Translating gives CASSLVSGSEQYV.

The V and J genes are TRBV7-8 and TRBJ2-1; tentatively, D is TRBD2 (7 bases). Germline lookup yields CDR1 SGHVS and CDR2 FQNEAQ. CDR3 length: 14 residues. V lost 3 bases, J lost 6 bases, and 12 bases lay in between. The CDR3 is CASSFWGGGNEQFF. CDR3 bases: TGTGCCAGCAGCTTTTGGGGAGGGGGCAATGAGCAGTTCTTC.